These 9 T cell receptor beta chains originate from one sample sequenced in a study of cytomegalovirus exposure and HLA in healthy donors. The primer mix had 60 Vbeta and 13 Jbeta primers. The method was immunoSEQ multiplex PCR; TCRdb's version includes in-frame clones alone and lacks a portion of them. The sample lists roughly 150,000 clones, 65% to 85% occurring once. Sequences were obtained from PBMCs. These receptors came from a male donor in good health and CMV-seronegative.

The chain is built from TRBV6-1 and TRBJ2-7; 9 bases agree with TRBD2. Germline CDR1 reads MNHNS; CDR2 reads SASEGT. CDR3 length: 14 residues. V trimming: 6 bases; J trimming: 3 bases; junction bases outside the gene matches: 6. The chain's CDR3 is CASRVASGNYEQYF. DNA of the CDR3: TGTGCCAGCAGGGTTGCTAGCGGGAACTACGAGCAGTACTTC.

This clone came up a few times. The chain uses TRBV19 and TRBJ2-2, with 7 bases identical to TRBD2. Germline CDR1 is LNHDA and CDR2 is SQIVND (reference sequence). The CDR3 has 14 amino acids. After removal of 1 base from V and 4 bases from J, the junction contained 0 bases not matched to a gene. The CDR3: CASSIAGGTGELFF. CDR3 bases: TGTGCCAGTAGTATAGCGGGAGGCACCGGGGAGCTGTTTTTT.

The CDR3 sequence: CASSYGDYEQYF. The CDR3 region has the DNA TGTGCCAGCAGCTACGGGGACTACGAGCAGTACTTC. V and J are TRBV13 and TRBJ2-5, with D possibly TRBD2 on 5 matching bases. The tail of the sequence fits TRBJ2-7 better, so the J call may be wrong. This CDR3 spans 12 amino acids. Germline assignment: CDR1 PRHDT and CDR2 FYEKMQ (reference sequence).

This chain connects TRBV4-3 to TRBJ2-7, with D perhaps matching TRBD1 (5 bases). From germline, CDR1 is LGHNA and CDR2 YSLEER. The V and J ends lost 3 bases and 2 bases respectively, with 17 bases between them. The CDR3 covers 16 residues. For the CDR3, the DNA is TGCGCCAGCAGCCAGGACACGAGGACATTTCCCTACGAGCAGTACTTC. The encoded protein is CASSQDTRTFPYEQYF.

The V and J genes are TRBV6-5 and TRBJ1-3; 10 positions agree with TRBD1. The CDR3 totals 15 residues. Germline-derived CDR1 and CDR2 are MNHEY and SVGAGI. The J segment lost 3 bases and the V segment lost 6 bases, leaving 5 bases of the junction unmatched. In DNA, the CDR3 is TGTGCCAGCAGAAGACAGGGGGCGCTTGGAAACACCATATATTTT. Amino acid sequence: CASRRQGALGNTIYF.

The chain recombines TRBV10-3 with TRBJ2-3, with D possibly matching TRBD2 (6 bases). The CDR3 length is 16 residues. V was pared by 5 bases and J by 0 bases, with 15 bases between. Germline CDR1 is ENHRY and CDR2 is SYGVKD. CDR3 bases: TGTGCCATCAGTTGGGCGGGACGGTCTAGCACAGATACGCAGTATTTT. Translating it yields CAISWAGRSSTDTQYF.

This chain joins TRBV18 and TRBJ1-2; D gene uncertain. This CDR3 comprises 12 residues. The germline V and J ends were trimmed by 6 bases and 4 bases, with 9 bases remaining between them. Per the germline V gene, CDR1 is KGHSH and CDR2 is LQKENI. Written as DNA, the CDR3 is TGTGCCAGCTCCGAGACAAGCTATGGCTACACCTTC. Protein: CASSETSYGYTF. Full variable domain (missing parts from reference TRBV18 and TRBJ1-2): NAGVMQNPRHLVRRRGQEARLRCSPMKGHSHVYWYRQLPEEGLKFMVYLQKENIIDESGMPKERFSAEFPKEGPSILRIQQVVRGDSAAYFCASSETSYGYTFGSGTRLTVV.

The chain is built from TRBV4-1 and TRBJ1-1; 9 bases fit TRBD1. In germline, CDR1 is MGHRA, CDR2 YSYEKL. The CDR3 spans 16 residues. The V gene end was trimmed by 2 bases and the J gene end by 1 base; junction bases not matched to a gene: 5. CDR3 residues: CASSQTQGAQNTEAFF. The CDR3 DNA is TGCGCCAGCAGCCAAACACAGGGGGCACAGAACACTGAAGCTTTCTTT.

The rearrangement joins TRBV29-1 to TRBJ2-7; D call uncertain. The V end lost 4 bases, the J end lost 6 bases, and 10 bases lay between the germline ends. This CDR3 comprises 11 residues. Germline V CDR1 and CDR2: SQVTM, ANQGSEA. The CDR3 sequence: CSVVGHFEQYF. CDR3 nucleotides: TGCAGCGTTGTTGGTCACTTCGAGCAGTACTTC.